This T cell receptor beta chain is drawn from a study of control samples from healthy donors and cancer patients. Assay: immunoSEQ multiplex PCR; the TCRdb copy retains only in-frame clones and omits some. The sample carries approximately 170,000 clones, 92% recorded once. CDR3 length: 17 residues. Germline V gene sequence: CDR1 SGHVS, CDR2 FNYEAQ. The V end lost 0 bases, the J end lost 2 bases, and 14 bases lay between the germline ends. The specimen sequenced was blood. This chain links TRBV7-6 with TRBJ1-3; D perhaps matches TRBD1 (6 bases). This sequence originates from a woman between 25 and 40 years old in good health. DNA for the CDR3: TGTGCCAGCAGCTTAGCCCCGGCAGGGGATACTGGAAACACCATATATTTT. This codes for CASSLAPAGDTGNTIYF.